This T cell receptor beta chain was recovered during a study of regulatory T cells in long-lasting Graves disease. Turning to the study itself: Patients met the persistent Graves' disease definition after over 5 years of antithyroid drugs with positive TSH receptor antibodies. Study-level points and caveats: Shared public clonotypes totalled about 2,700 in persistent patients, compared with 966 in new patients.

Time point defined: persistent/refractory GD, antithyroid drugs over 5 years with positive TRAb. Extracted PBMC RNA gave rise to the TCR library. EDTA tubes received approximately 9.8 milliliters of drawn peripheral blood. With iRepertoire HTBI primers and Arm-PCR of CDR3 regions, TCR beta libraries were built. TCRdb re-called the multiplex PCR reads through MiXCR, storing one row per CDR3 protein. The table includes hundreds of thousands of distinct CDR3 sequences, approximately 29% detected once. Regarding this clonotype: Its target is unknown.

Sequences were derived from peripheral blood mononuclear cells (PBMCs), sampled when the disease was refractory, from a patient treated with antithyroid drugs. The receptor comes from a female donor with Graves disease.

The CDR3, as DNA: TGTGCCAGCAGCCAGGGACACGGGACTGAAGCTTTCTTT. This gives the protein CASSQGHGTEAFF. V is TRBV12-3 or TRBV12-4 and J is TRBJ1-1, with D possibly being TRBD1 (6 bases). Trimming shortened V by 6 bases and J by 5 bases, and 13 bases separated the two germline ends. This CDR3 contains 13 residues.